Listed below are T cell receptor beta chains from one sample, sequenced in a study of blood T cells in healthy people across ages. MiXCR, run by TCRdb on the 5' RACE reads, gives a single entry per CDR3 protein. The data hold over 1,500,000 distinct CDR3 sequences, with around 42% observed a single time. Sequenced material: blood. Receptors were obtained from a human donor in good health. CDR3s include the opening cysteine and the closing phenylalanine or tryptophan. The D gene is left open where the match is weak. Size tells how often a clone was seen (once, few, many) or the class of an expanded clone, and some rows leave it out.

TRBV7-9	TRBJ2-3	TRBD2	NA	CASSLGLAHSTDTQYF	TGTGCCAGCAGCCTGGGACTAGCGCATAGCACAGATACGCAGTATTTT
TRBV5-6	TRBJ2-1	TRBD2	NA	CASSPRTRGYNEQFF	TGTGCCAGCAGCCCACGGACTAGAGGATACAATGAGCAGTTCTTC
TRBV7-2	TRBJ1-2	NA	NA	CTSSLVGDNYGYTF	TGTACCAGCAGCTTAGTTGGGGATAACTATGGCTACACCTTC
TRBV9	TRBJ2-7	TRBD2	few	CASSPEAGGTEQYF	TGTGCCAGCAGCCCGGAGGCGGGGGGGACCGAGCAGTACTTC
TRBV7-8	TRBJ2-1	NA	NA	CASSYLDGSSYNEQFF	TGTGCCAGCAGCTACCTGGACGGAAGCTCCTACAATGAGCAGTTCTTC
TRBV28	TRBJ1-4	NA	NA	CASSPGDSSWFF	TGTGCCAGCAGTCCGGGTGACAGTTCATGGTTTTTT
TRBV5-1	TRBJ1-1	TRBD1	NA	CASSIRDRGEAFF	TGCGCCAGCAGCATACGGGACAGGGGAGAAGCTTTCTTT
TRBV20-1	TRBJ2-1	TRBD2	NA	CSASIPLLAGGPGTYNEQFF	TGCAGTGCTAGTATCCCGTTGCTAGCGGGAGGGCCTGGGACCTACAATGAGCAGTTCTTC
TRBV29-1	TRBJ2-5	NA	NA	CSVDVRGRETQYF	TGCAGCGTTGACGTCAGGGGCCGGGAGACCCAGTACTTC
TRBV7-3	TRBJ1-6	NA	NA	CASSQTSNNSPLHF	TGTGCCAGCAGTCAGACCTCGAATAATTCACCCCTCCACTTT
TRBV19	TRBJ2-7	NA	few	CASRPADALYEQYF	TGTGCCAGTCGCCCAGCGGACGCCCTTTACGAGCAGTACTTC
TRBV29-1	TRBJ1-4	NA	many	CSVGWSIGEKLFF	TGCAGCGTGGGCTGGTCAATCGGTGAAAAACTGTTTTTT
TRBV27	TRBJ1-6	NA	NA	CASSFSWDSPLHF	TGTGCCAGCAGTTTTTCTTGGGATTCACCCCTCCACTTT
TRBV6-5	TRBJ1-1	TRBD1	NA	CASSYSTGSSVVTEAFF	TGTGCCAGCAGTTACTCGACAGGGTCGAGTGTGGTAACTGAAGCTTTCTTT
TRBV9	TRBJ1-4	NA	NA	CASSPRHDLNEKLFF	TGTGCCAGCAGCCCGCGACACGACCTGAATGAAAAACTGTTTTTT
TRBV5-6	TRBJ2-7	TRBD2	NA	CASSSAGGRSSYEQYF	TGTGCCAGCAGCTCAGCGGGGGGAAGGAGCTCCTACGAGCAGTACTTC
TRBV7-8	TRBJ2-2	NA	NA	CASSQGRLNTGELFF	TGTGCCAGCAGCCAGGGACGTCTTAACACCGGGGAGCTGTTTTTT
TRBV5-5	TRBJ2-1	NA	many	CASSLEARKSDNEQFF	TGTGCCAGCAGCTTGGAGGCCAGGAAGTCAGACAATGAGCAGTTCTTC
TRBV29-1	TRBJ2-1	NA	many	CIVLKDNEQFF	TGCATCGTACTTAAGGACAATGAGCAGTTCTTC
TRBV29-1	TRBJ2-1	TRBD1	NA	CSVESRRGKYDEQFF	TGCAGCGTTGAATCTCGCAGGGGGAAGTACGATGAGCAGTTCTTC
TRBV7-8	TRBJ2-7	NA	NA	CASSLGLPYSQKVFEQYF	TGTGCCAGCAGCTTAGGTCTTCCGTACAGCCAGAAGGTCTTCGAGCAGTACTTC
TRBV6-5	TRBJ1-4	NA	NA	CASSYIGGKLFF	TGTGCCAGCAGTTACATCGGCGGAAAACTGTTTTTT
TRBV2	TRBJ1-5	NA	few	CASSQLMSNQPQHF	TGTGCCAGCAGTCAACTGATGAGCAATCAGCCCCAGCATTTT
TRBV7-2	TRBJ1-1	NA	once	CASNLLLGEAFF	TGTGCCAGCAACCTATTGTTAGGGGAAGCTTTCTTT
TRBV6-1	TRBJ2-7	TRBD1	many	CASSLQGGSSYEQYF	TGTGCCAGCAGTTTACAGGGGGGTAGCTCCTACGAGCAGTACTTC
TRBV11-2	TRBJ1-2	NA	once	CASSLPRAGGYTF	TGTGCCAGCAGCTTACCCCGAGCGGGGGGCTACACCTTC
TRBV7-2	TRBJ2-7	TRBD1	NA	CASSLRQGANSSYEQYF	TGTGCCAGCAGCTTAAGACAGGGGGCCAATTCCTCCTACGAGCAGTACTTC
TRBV29-1	TRBJ2-1	NA	few	CSVDGGANNEQFF	TGCAGCGTTGATGGGGGGGCGAACAATGAGCAGTTCTTC
TRBV7-8	TRBJ1-5	NA	few	CASDKLGTNHQPQHF	TGTGCCAGCGATAAACTCGGGACAAACCATCAGCCCCAGCATTTT
TRBV7-3	TRBJ1-1	NA	NA	CASSLFPTGFGTEAFF	TGTGCCAGCAGCTTATTCCCCACAGGGTTCGGGACTGAAGCTTTCTTT
TRBV3-1	TRBJ2-1	TRBD1	NA	CASSQSPSTGYNEQFF	TGTGCCAGCAGCCAATCCCCGTCGACAGGGTACAATGAGCAGTTCTTC
TRBV20-1	TRBJ1-2	NA	few	CSATGTLYGYTF	TGCAGTGCTACGGGGACACTCTATGGCTACACCTTC
TRBV7-2	TRBJ1-1	NA	NA	CASRTEIASNTEAFF	TGTGCCAGCAGAACCGAGATCGCTTCGAACACTGAAGCTTTCTTT
TRBV20-1	TRBJ2-7	TRBD2	few	CSARDRSGREGFYEQYF	TGCAGTGCTAGAGATCGATCGGGCAGGGAGGGGTTTTACGAGCAGTACTTC
TRBV10-3	TRBJ1-5	TRBD1	NA	CAISEGQGQPQHF	TGTGCCATCAGTGAGGGACAGGGGCAGCCCCAGCATTTT
TRBV7-9	TRBJ2-1	NA	NA	CASSLMSGTLQYNEQFF	TGTGCCAGCAGCTTAATGTCCGGGACCCTTCAATACAATGAGCAGTTCTTC
TRBV20-1	TRBJ2-5	NA	NA	CSAPADGSYGQYF	TGCAGTGCTCCAGCGGACGGGTCCTACGGGCAGTACTTC
TRBV6-5	TRBJ2-3	NA	NA	CASSYSTLLAGAGTDTQYF	TGTGCCAGCAGTTACTCGACTCTTCTAGCAGGGGCGGGCACAGATACGCAGTATTTT
TRBV5-1	TRBJ1-1	NA	NA	CASSLGGGADTEAFF	TGCGCCAGCAGCTTGGGTGGCGGGGCTGACACTGAAGCTTTCTTT
TRBV7-3	TRBJ1-2	NA	NA	CASSSLLGTSLVDGYTF	TGTGCCAGCAGCTCCCTCCTCGGGACTTCCCTTGTGGATGGCTACACCTTC
TRBV29-1	TRBJ2-5	NA	many	CSVEIQETQYF	TGCAGCGTTGAGATCCAAGAGACCCAGTACTTC
TRBV20-1	TRBJ1-2	NA	NA	CSARGEVGYTF	TGCAGTGCTAGGGGTGAGGTGGGCTACACCTTC
TRBV4-3	TRBJ1-1	NA	NA	CASSQDPGASNTEAFF	TGCGCCAGCAGCCAAGATCCCGGGGCTTCGAACACTGAAGCTTTCTTT
TRBV15	TRBJ2-7	NA	few	CATSRDSGPVLSYEQYF	TGTGCCACCAGCAGAGATTCGGGGCCAGTGCTGTCCTACGAGCAGTACTTC
TRBV4-3	TRBJ1-1	NA	few	CASSQDKGSAVNTEAFF	TGCGCCAGCAGCCAAGATAAGGGGTCGGCGGTGAACACTGAAGCTTTCTTT
TRBV6-1	TRBJ1-5	NA	few	CASSVEPSYQPQHF	TGTGCCAGCAGTGTAGAGCCGAGTTATCAGCCCCAGCATTTT
TRBV29-1	TRBJ2-3	NA	NA	CSAEEGIDTQYF	TGCAGCGCTGAAGAGGGCATAGATACGCAGTATTTT
TRBV10-3	TRBJ1-2	NA	few	CAISDRSKANYGYTF	TGTGCCATCAGTGATAGGAGTAAAGCTAACTATGGCTACACCTTC